This TCR beta chain was recorded in a study of TIL therapy for anti-PD-1-resistant metastatic lung cancer. Background on the study: Most patients had lung adenocarcinoma; a handful of tumors were EGFR-mutant, two ALK-rearranged; half smoked currently or formerly.

Indicated time point: pre-treatment sample, taken before nivolumab and TIL therapy. This clone came up a few times. Its antigen is not known. Sequencing used immunoSEQ v3. Produced via immunoSEQ multiplex PCR; TCRdb's table is partial and in-frame only. The sample consists of just under 60,000 clones, roughly 69% of them appearing once. The CDR3 is made up of 15 amino acids. The germline V gene has CDR1 SGHNT and CDR2 YENEEA. The V segment lost 4 bases and the J segment 7 bases; nucleotides outside the gene matches: 10. General observations from the study: TIL clonotype persistence in blood showed no apparent association with response. Treatment-naive, never-smoker and oncogene-addicted patients were overrepresented in this highly selected cohort.

The sample here was blood, taken at baseline. The receptor's source is a person between 30 and 80 years old with non-small cell lung cancer. The rearrangement uses TRBV11-3 and TRBJ2-1, with 7 bases identical to TRBD1. CDR3: CASSSRGGHLNEQFF. The CDR3 coding sequence is TGTGCCAGCAGCTCCCGAGGGGGCCACCTTAATGAGCAGTTCTTC.